The 23 T cell receptor beta chains presented below share a single source sample, sequenced in a study of vaccination and CD4 T cells after COVID-19. The antigens for these receptors are not known. Scientists ran DNA taken from cultured CD4+ T cells through the Oncomine TCR Beta short-read assay for sequencing. TCRdb re-derived calls from the PCR reads in MiXCR, one entry per CDR3 protein. The repertoire holds 20,000 or so distinct CDR3 sequences, 35% to 40% seen once, with less than 20% in the top ten. Treatment defined: approximately 10-day PBMC culture with coronavirus spike peptide pools or control peptides (ViraFEST assay). This material consisted of CD4+ T cells from blood, cultured in vitro, taken before SARS-CoV-2 vaccination. Receptors were obtained from a human donor who received a COVID-19 vaccine.

The chain employs TRBV19 and TRBJ1-5; D not resolved. Germline CDR1 is LNHDA and CDR2 is SQIVND (reference sequence). The CDR3 spans 15 residues. V was pared by 3 bases and J by 3 bases, with 12 bases between. The CDR3 coding sequence is TGTGCCAGTAGTATGGAGTCAGGCTTCAATCAGCCCCAGCATTTT. Its translation is CASSMESGFNQPQHF.

V usage is TRBV11-2 and J usage is TRBJ1-1; perhaps TRBD1 as D (5 bases). The CDR3 consists of 16 residues. Between the trimmed V and J ends, which lost 3 bases and 3 bases, there was a span of 17 bases. From germline, CDR1 is SGHAT and CDR2 FQNNGV. The DNA of the CDR3 is TGTGCCAGCAGCTTCCTGGGAAGCCGGGGGGACACTGAAGCTTTCTTT. It specifies CASSFLGSRGDTEAFF.

Only a few counts were recorded for this clonotype. The V gene is TRBV29-1, the J gene TRBJ2-5; 9 nucleotides agree with TRBD1. The CDR3 has 15 amino acids. Germline V gene lookup returns CDR1 SQVTM and CDR2 ANQGSEA. With V trimmed by 0 bases and J by 6 bases, 8 bases remained unmatched. CDR3 nucleotides: TGCAGCGTTGAAGAATACGGGACAGGGTGGAAGACCCAGTACTTC. Translated: CSVEEYGTGWKTQYF.

This chain links TRBV5-4 with TRBJ1-3; no firm D call. CDR1 is SGHNT, CDR2 YYREEE, per germline (reference sequence). Between the trimmed V and J ends, which lost 0 bases and 0 bases, there was a span of 10 bases. CDR3 length: 16 amino acids. CDR3 loop: CASSLDIPDSGNTIYF. The CDR3 DNA sequence: TGTGCCAGCAGCTTGGACATCCCCGACTCTGGAAACACCATATATTTT. Based on the CDR3 plus reference TRBV5-4 and TRBJ1-3, the full variable domain is ETGVTQSPTHLIKTRGQQVTLRCSSQSGHNTVSWYQQALGQGPQFIFQYYREEENGRGNFPPRFSGLQFPNYSSELNVNALELDDSALYLCASSLDIPDSGNTIYFGEGSWLTVV.

V is TRBV27 and J is TRBJ2-7, with 9 nucleotides matching TRBD1. The CDR3 covers 16 residues. V lost 5 bases to trimming and J lost 3 bases; unmatched junction nucleotides: 11. Germline lookup yields CDR1 MNHEY and CDR2 SMNVEV (reference sequence). This CDR3 reads CASSRSTGTGSYEQYF. DNA of the CDR3: TGTGCCAGCAGTCGCTCTACCGGGACAGGGAGCTACGAGCAGTACTTC.

The sample holds a few counts of this clonotype. The chain uses TRBV20-1 and TRBJ2-7; 12 nucleotides line up with TRBD2. The CDR3 contains 15 residues. Germline assignment: CDR1 DFQATT and CDR2 SNEGSKA (reference sequence). The junction had 8 bases not matched to a gene; V was cut back by 5 bases and J by 3 bases. The CDR3 DNA reads as TGCAGTGCTTCCCAACCTAGCGGGGGGGACTACGAGCAGTACTTC. Protein product: CSASQPSGGDYEQYF.

A few counts support this clonotype. This chain links TRBV19 with TRBJ1-2; the D is unclear. Per the germline V gene, CDR1 is LNHDA and CDR2 is SQIVND (reference sequence). Trimming took off 5 bases at V and 3 bases at J, with 7 bases between the two ends. CDR3 length: 12 amino acids. The CDR3 sequence: CASSLEYYGYTF. The CDR3 DNA sequence: TGTGCCAGTAGTTTGGAGTACTATGGCTACACCTTC.

This chain connects TRBV20-1 to TRBJ2-4, with 9 bases that match TRBD2. V dropped 2 bases and J dropped 6; count of bases not matched to a gene: 14. This CDR3 comprises 17 residues. The germline V gene encodes CDR1 DFQATT and CDR2 SNEGSKA (reference sequence). The CDR3 region has the DNA TGCAGTGCTAGACACTTAGCGGGGGACATGGCAAGAAACATTCAGTACTTC. Protein: CSARHLAGDMARNIQYF.

V gene TRBV6-2 or TRBV6-3 combines with J gene TRBJ1-4; TRBD1 matches 8 bases. This CDR3 comprises 15 residues. From germline, CDR1 is MNHEY and CDR2 SVGEGT. Losses at the gene ends were 7 bases for V and 7 bases for J; bases not matched to a gene: 11. This CDR3 reads CASTKSGGASEKLFF. As DNA, the CDR3 is TGTGCCAGCACCAAATCAGGGGGCGCGAGTGAAAAACTGTTTTTT.

This clonotype was found a few times. The rearrangement joins TRBV2 to TRBJ1-1; no reliable D call. The CDR3 contains 17 residues. V lost 4 bases and J lost 1, with 19 bases in between. The germline gives CDR1 SNHLY, CDR2 FYNNEI. The CDR3 sequence is CASSGSLGSSKNTEAFF. The DNA for the CDR3 is TGTGCCAGCAGTGGAAGTCTTGGGTCGTCAAAGAACACTGAAGCTTTCTTT.

This clonotype was detected only a few times. This sequence joins TRBV2 and TRBJ2-4; tentative D call: TRBD2 (6 bases). The CDR3 covers 16 residues. Germline V gives CDR1 SNHLY, CDR2 FYNNEI. Trimming left V 1 base short and J 4 bases short, with 14 bases between. DNA of the CDR3: TGTGCCAGCAGTGAAGGGGAATGGGGGAGGAAAAACATTCAGTACTTC. The encoded protein is CASSEGEWGRKNIQYF.

The chain combines TRBV4-1 with TRBJ2-5, with a tentative D call TRBD2 (7 bases). This CDR3 comprises 16 residues. V was pared by 3 bases and J by 1 base, with 15 bases between. CDR1 and CDR2 (germline): MGHRA, YSYEKL. The CDR3 sequence is CASSHIGGGPQETQYF. DNA of the CDR3: TGCGCCAGCAGCCATATCGGCGGGGGCCCCCAAGAGACCCAGTACTTC.

This clonotype appeared a few times. This chain connects TRBV6-1 to TRBJ1-2; D perhaps matches TRBD1 (6 bases). Germline CDR1 and CDR2: MNHNS and SASEGT. V was clipped by 4 bases and J by 4 bases, with 13 bases between them. CDR3 length: 14 amino acids. CDR3 amino acids: CASSVTGLGYGYTF. CDR3 coding DNA: TGTGCCAGCAGTGTGACAGGCCTTGGCTATGGCTACACCTTC.

This clonotype has more than one count but fewer than ten. CDR3 sequence: CAWSVSGTGLQYF. In nucleotides, the CDR3 is TGTGCCTGGAGTGTATCCGGGACAGGGCTCCAGTACTTC. The chain is built from TRBV30 and TRBJ2-7; 9 bases agree with TRBD1. The J segment lost 10 bases and the V segment lost 0 bases, leaving 7 bases of the junction unmatched. The CDR3 is made up of 13 amino acids. Germline V CDR1 and CDR2: GTSNPN, SVGIG (reference sequence).

The CDR3 region is CSARDSRGNYNSPLHF. The CDR3 DNA follows: TGCAGTGCTAGAGATTCTCGGGGAAATTATAATTCACCCCTCCACTTT. J is TRBJ1-6 and V is TRBV20-1; D is ambiguous. Trimming took off 0 bases at V and 4 bases at J, with 13 bases between the two ends. Per the germline V gene, CDR1 is DFQATT and CDR2 is SNEGSKA (reference sequence). This CDR3 is built from 16 residues.

This chain links TRBV27 with TRBJ1-2; 7 bases are shared with TRBD1. This CDR3 spans 16 amino acids. Unmatched junction bases numbered 8, after V lost 0 bases and J lost 4 bases. Germline V gene sequence: CDR1 MNHEY, CDR2 SMNVEV (reference sequence). In DNA form, the CDR3 reads TGTGCCAGCAGTTTATCGATTTCACAGGGGACCTATGGCTACACCTTC. Amino acids: CASSLSISQGTYGYTF.

The rearrangement links TRBV19 to TRBJ2-3; 8 nucleotides line up with TRBD2. This CDR3 region has 19 residues. J lost 0 bases, V lost 2 bases, and 13 bases had no gene match. CDR1 is LNHDA and CDR2 is SQIVND in the germline V gene (reference sequence). The CDR3 nucleotides are TGTGCCAGTAGTATAAGCCCGCTTGTGGTAGCGGGGAGCACAGATACGCAGTATTTT. Amino acids: CASSISPLVVAGSTDTQYF. Complete variable domain (other parts from reference TRBV19 and TRBJ2-3): DGGITQSPKYLFRKEGQNVTLSCEQNLNHDAMYWYRQDPGQGLRLIYYSQIVNDFQKGDIAEGYSVSREKKESFPLTVTSAQKNPTAFYLCASSISPLVVAGSTDTQYFGPGTRLTVL.

This chain links TRBV12-3 or TRBV12-4 with TRBJ2-7; 10 bases line up with TRBD1. The CDR3 length is 15 residues. The trim removed 6 bases at V and 3 bases at J, leaving 8 bases unmatched. The CDR3: CASRYGQGVVYEQYF. DNA for the CDR3: TGTGCCAGCAGATACGGACAGGGGGTAGTCTACGAGCAGTACTTC.

The V gene is TRBV6-1, the J gene TRBJ1-5; the D is unclear. The CDR3 consists of 15 residues. CDR1 is MNHNS and CDR2 is SASEGT in the germline V gene. V gave up 5 bases and J gave up 7 bases, with 18 bases separating them. CDR3 amino acids: CASSPVTLSTQPQHF. For the CDR3, the DNA is TGTGCCAGCAGTCCAGTCACCCTAAGCACCCAGCCCCAGCATTTT.

The V call is TRBV27, the J call TRBJ2-1; TRBD2 matches at 11 bases. Germline CDR1 reads MNHEY; CDR2 reads SMNVEV (reference sequence). The CDR3 is 17 residues long. The V segment lost 3 bases and the J segment 5 bases; nucleotides outside the gene matches: 9. The CDR3 loop is CASSLGRRLAGHNEQFF. In DNA form, the CDR3 reads TGTGCCAGCAGTTTGGGCCGGAGACTAGCGGGGCACAATGAGCAGTTCTTC.

The V call is TRBV19, the J call TRBJ2-7; TRBD1 matches 7 bases. The CDR3 covers 14 residues. CDR1 is LNHDA, CDR2 SQIVND, per germline (reference sequence). V shed 5 bases, J shed 0 bases, and the junction held 4 bases outside the gene matches. The CDR3 nucleotides read TGTGCCAGTAGTGAGACAGGGACCTCCTACGAGCAGTACTTC. It yields the protein CASSETGTSYEQYF.

This rearrangement joins TRBV5-4 to TRBJ2-5, with 9 bases that match TRBD1. CDR1 SGHNT and CDR2 YYREEE come from the germline V gene (reference sequence). The CDR3 spans 13 residues. Trimming cost V 2 bases and J 5 bases; bases outside gene matches: 1. The CDR3 here is CASSFDRGETQYF. The CDR3 DNA is TGTGCCAGCAGCTTCGACAGGGGGGAGACCCAGTACTTC.

V and J are TRBV4-2 and TRBJ2-5; 7 positions match TRBD1. Trimming cost V 0 bases and J 4 bases; bases outside gene matches: 2. Looked up from germline, CDR1 is LGHNA and CDR2 is YNFKEQ. The CDR3 sequence is 14 residues long. This CDR3 reads CASSQDYRGETQYF. For the CDR3, the DNA is TGTGCCAGCAGCCAAGACTACAGGGGAGAGACCCAGTACTTC.